The clone carrying this TCR beta chain was detected many times. No antigen is known for it. The source of the sample is a study of T-cell reconstitution after alpha-beta-depleted transplantation in children. Study conclusions and caveats: Newly produced T cells mostly accounted for T-cell counts and diversity one year post-transplant. Several hundred expanded graft clones reportedly were the source of alpha-beta T cells about two months after transplant.

Trimming removed 4 bases from V and 0 bases from J; junction bases left unmatched: 3. CDR1 is SQVTM, CDR2 ANQGSEA, per germline. There are 14 residues in the CDR3. Unique molecular identifiers were incorporated during preparation of the TCRbeta library. TCRdb reanalysed the PCR reads using MiXCR and keeps one entry per CDR3 protein. The table records around 270,000 distinct CDR3 sequences, around 7.1% of them present only once. The rearrangement joins TRBV29-1 to TRBJ2-3; 8 nucleotides align to TRBD2. This TCR was sampled from a female patient under 10 years old who had a stem cell transplant for Fanconi anemia, so the T cells may come from the graft donor. This specimen consisted of peripheral blood, obtained 360 days after TCRalphabeta/CD19-depleted stem cell transplant. DNA of the CDR3: TGCAGCGTTGCGGCTAGCGGGAGCACAGATACGCAGTATTTT. This sequence encodes CSVAASGSTDTQYF.